This T cell receptor beta chain was found in a study of neurological immune-mediated disorders. Study observations and caveats: None of the CDR3 amino acid sequences of expanded clones recurred across subjects, suggesting private repertoires in all groups. Falling below healthy controls, multiple sclerosis showed the least TCR clonal expansion, while HTLV-1-associated myelopathy showed the most.

The CDR3 is 15 residues long. V shed 3 bases, J shed 12 bases, and the junction held 9 bases outside the gene matches. From germline, CDR1 is SGHNT and CDR2 YENEEA. The authors produced cDNA by 5'RACE using 10-nucleotide random UMIs. A single record per CDR3 protein comes from TCRdb applying MiXCR to the 5' RACE reads. Of roughly 60,000 distinct CDR3 sequences in the sample, roughly 11% were seen once. As for this clonotype: The target antigen is unknown.

This sequence originates from a man aged 60 to 75 in good health. Sequenced: PBMCs. The rearrangement joins TRBV11-3 to TRBJ2-1, with 12 bases aligning to TRBD1. The DNA of the CDR3 is TGTGCCAGCAGCTTGGCGGGACAGGGGGCCAAAGGGCAGTTCTTC. As protein: CASSLAGQGAKGQFF.